The 13 T cell receptor beta chains listed next were all sequenced from one sample in a study of CD8+ T cells in alopecia areata. Regarding treatment: oral pan-JAK inhibitor, 5-10 mg twice daily. cDNA prepared by RNA extraction and subsequent reverse transcription served as the template for sequencing. Sequencing was performed with immunoSEQ multiplex PCR; in TCRdb, only in-frame clones are kept and a portion is missing. The sample includes fewer than 200,000 clones, around 60% of them seen just once. The material was CD4+ T cells sorted from blood, obtained at week 24, from a patient treated with tofacitinib. Every receptor here comes from a human donor with alopecia areata.

The V call is TRBV7-3, the J call TRBJ1-2; 7 nucleotides line up with TRBD1. The CDR3 is made up of 15 amino acids. Germline V gene sequence: CDR1 SGHTA, CDR2 FQGTGA. The V gene end was trimmed by 5 bases and the J gene end by 5 bases; junction bases not matched to a gene: 11. The CDR3 DNA is TGTGCCAGCAGCCCAGGGGGGGCGTCGGAGTATGGCTACACCTTC. This gives the protein CASSPGGASEYGYTF.

J is TRBJ1-1 and V is TRBV4-2; D possibly corresponds to TRBD1 (6 bases). V shed 2 bases and J shed 4 bases, with 20 bases lying between them. The CDR3 runs 17 residues. The V gene's germline CDR1 is LGHNA and CDR2 YNFKEQ. The CDR3 reads CASSQPGGRALGTEAFF. CDR3 bases: TGTGCCAGCAGCCAACCGGGGGGCAGGGCCCTGGGCACTGAAGCTTTCTTT.

This chain joins TRBV18 and TRBJ2-1, with a tentative D call TRBD1 (5 bases). The CDR3 loop spans 14 amino acids. Germline V CDR1 and CDR2: KGHSH, LQKENI. V shed 4 bases and J shed 5 bases, with 12 bases lying between them. The CDR3 DNA is TGTGCCAGCTCACTCGTAGCAGGGAACAATGAGCAGTTCTTC. Translation: CASSLVAGNNEQFF.

This clone appeared a few times. The chain couples TRBV7-9 to TRBJ1-2, with 7 bases fitting TRBD1. CDR1 is SEHNR, CDR2 FQNEAQ, per germline (reference sequence). This CDR3 spans 17 amino acids. V lost 8 bases and J lost 0; bases outside the gene matches: 15. DNA for the CDR3: TGTGCCAGCCGACGTTCAGGGGGGAGAATTTCTAACTATGGCTACACCTTC. It specifies CASRRSGGRISNYGYTF. The complete variable domain, with remaining parts taken from reference TRBV7-9 and TRBJ1-2, reads DTGVSQNPRHKITKRGQNVTFRCDPISEHNRLYWYRQTLGQGPEFLTYFQNEAQLEKSRLLSDRFSAERPKGSFSTLEIQRTEQGDSAMYLCASRRSGGRISNYGYTFGSGTRLTVV.

The chain joins TRBV18 to TRBJ1-1; unclear D gene. V was cut by 6 bases and J by 5 bases, with 19 bases left in between. This CDR3 spans 15 amino acids. CDR1 and CDR2 (germline): KGHSH, LQKENI. DNA for the CDR3: TGTGCCAGCTCCCAGATTGTAGCGATAGGAACTGAAGCTTTCTTT. Protein: CASSQIVAIGTEAFF.

This chain joins TRBV18 and TRBJ2-4; 9 nucleotides align to TRBD1. V trimming: 5 bases; J trimming: 1 base; junction bases outside the gene matches: 9. CDR1 KGHSH and CDR2 LQKENI come from the germline V gene. The CDR3 is made up of 17 amino acids. CDR3 in amino acids: CASSSSTGGMAKNIQYF. The CDR3 DNA reads as TGTGCCAGCTCATCCTCGACAGGGGGGATGGCCAAAAACATTCAGTACTTC.

V and J are TRBV5-1 and TRBJ2-5; a weak D match, TRBD2 (6 bases). This CDR3 is built from 12 residues. Trimming took off 8 bases at V and 4 bases at J, with 12 bases between the two ends. Germline V gene data show CDR1 as SGHRS and CDR2 as YFSETQ. The CDR3 DNA reads as TGCGCCAGGAGGGTCGGGGGAGAGACCCAGTACTTC. Its translation is CARRVGGETQYF. Variable domain in full (rest from reference TRBV5-1 and TRBJ2-5): KAGVTQTPRYLIKTRGQQVTLSCSPISGHRSVSWYQQTPGQGLQFLFEYFSETQRNKGNFPGRFSGRQFSNSRSEMNVSTLELGDSALYLCARRVGGETQYFGPGTRLLVL.

This clone was seen only a few times. The chain recombines TRBV29-1 with TRBJ1-1, with D possibly matching TRBD1 (6 bases). V was cut by 2 bases and J by 3 bases, with 10 bases left in between. The CDR3 extends over 13 amino acids. Per the germline V gene, CDR1 is SQVTM and CDR2 is ANQGSEA. The CDR3 region has the DNA TGCAGCGTTGAATACAGGGCGGACACTGAAGCTTTCTTT. Encoded protein: CSVEYRADTEAFF.

The V and J genes are TRBV30 and TRBJ1-5; possibly TRBD1 for D (5 bases). V was clipped by 0 bases and J by 5 bases, with 11 bases between them. The CDR3 is 14 residues long. The germline V gene encodes CDR1 GTSNPN and CDR2 SVGIG (reference sequence). The CDR3 protein is CAWSVGTQDQPQHF. The CDR3, as DNA: TGTGCCTGGAGTGTCGGGACCCAAGATCAGCCCCAGCATTTT.

The V gene is TRBV10-3, the J gene TRBJ2-5; the D gene is possibly TRBD2 (5 bases). The CDR3 spans 13 residues. Germline V gene lookup returns CDR1 ENHRY and CDR2 SYGVKD. V was trimmed by 4 bases and J by 2 bases, leaving 8 bases between them. The CDR3 spells CAISVGVQETQYF. CDR3 sequence (DNA): TGTGCCATCAGTGTCGGGGTACAAGAGACCCAGTACTTC.

This clone was found a few times. Other DNA sequences from this sample encode an identical CDR3 as well. The J gene is TRBJ2-6, the V gene TRBV25-1; D remains unclear. The CDR3 runs 13 residues. V was cut by 1 base and J by 2 bases, with 0 bases left in between. In germline, CDR1 is MGHDK, CDR2 SYGVNS. The CDR3 sequence: CASSESGANVLTF. In DNA, the CDR3 is TGTGCCAGCAGTGAATCTGGGGCCAACGTCCTGACTTTC. The complete variable domain, with remaining parts taken from reference TRBV25-1 and TRBJ2-6, reads EADIYQTPRYLVIGTGKKITLECSQTMGHDKMYWYQQDPGMELHLIHYSYGVNSTEKGDLSSESTVSRIRTEHFPLTLESARPSHTSQYLCASSESGANVLTFGAGSRLTVL.

The chain recombines TRBV18 with TRBJ2-1; TRBD1 aligns across 7 bases. The CDR3 is made up of 12 amino acids. The junction had 2 bases not matched to a gene; V was cut back by 3 bases and J by 9 bases. Germline loops: CDR1 KGHSH, CDR2 LQKENI. The CDR3 loop reads CASSPRDSEQFF. CDR3 nucleotides: TGTGCCAGCTCACCTAGGGACAGTGAGCAGTTCTTC.

This clone appeared once. The V and J genes are TRBV30 and TRBJ1-2; 7 positions match TRBD1. Germline V gene data show CDR1 as GTSNPN and CDR2 as SVGIG (reference sequence). The length of the CDR3 is 14 residues. Unmatched junction bases numbered 4, after V lost 2 bases and J lost 1 base. CDR3 nucleotide sequence: TGTGCCTGGAGTACGGGACAGAATAACTATGGCTACACCTTC. Translating it yields CAWSTGQNNYGYTF.